A selection of T cell receptor beta chains follows, all from one sample in a study of T cells in Graves' hyperthyroidism and ophthalmopathy. TCRdb reprocessed the multiplex PCR reads via MiXCR and lists one record per CDR3 protein. The sample has around 440,000 distinct CDR3 sequences; 15% to 17% are singletons. Input material: blood. The receptors were sampled from a woman younger than 30 with Graves' hyperthyroidism. Both conserved end residues are part of each CDR3. A D gene is named only where the DNA matches it firmly. Clone size is stated in some rows and not others, as once, few, many or a class when expanded.

clone size,V gene,J gene,D gene,CDR3 DNA,CDR3 protein
many,TRBV5-5,TRBJ1-3,.,TGTGCCAGCAGCGTACCTGGGTCCGCTGGAAACACCATATATTTT,CASSVPGSAGNTIYF
many,TRBV19,TRBJ2-2,.,TGTGCCAGTAGTATCACGCAGAGACCGAACACCGGGGAGCTGTTTTTT,CASSITQRPNTGELFF
.,TRBV2,TRBJ2-7,TRBD1,TGTGCCAGCAGTGAATTTGGGACAGATACTTACGAGCAGTACTTC,CASSEFGTDTYEQYF
.,TRBV6-1,TRBJ2-7,.,TGTGCCAGCAGACCCCAGGACGGCGCTGGAGGGCAGTACTTC,CASRPQDGAGGQYF
many,TRBV4-1,TRBJ1-2,TRBD1,TGCGCCAGCAGCCAAGATGTAGAACCGGGACAGGGTTTTAGTACTGGCTACACCTTC,CASSQDVEPGQGFSTGYTF
many,TRBV11-2,TRBJ1-5,.,TGTGCCAGCAGCTTGACGACTGATCAGCCCCAGCATTTT,CASSLTTDQPQHF
.,TRBV2,TRBJ1-6,TRBD1,TGTGCCAGCAGCCGGGACAGGGGCTATAATTCACCCCTCCACTTT,CASSRDRGYNSPLHF
many,TRBV9,TRBJ2-3,TRBD2,TGTGCCAGCAGGGGAGCGGGGGACCCGGACGGCAATACGCAGTATTTT,CASRGAGDPDGNTQYF
many,TRBV6-1,TRBJ1-2,.,TGTGCCAGCACCCCCGGGGGGGGGTTCTATGGCTACACCTTC,CASTPGGGFYGYTF
many,TRBV20-1,TRBJ2-1,.,TGCAGTGCTTGGATGAATGAGCAGTTCTTC,CSAWMNEQFF
many,TRBV11-2,TRBJ2-7,TRBD1,TGTGCCAGCAGCTGGGCCGAAAGGGGGCCCTACGAGCAGTACTTC,CASSWAERGPYEQYF
many,TRBV27,TRBJ2-5,TRBD1,TGTGCCAGCAGTTTGAGGGGACAGCAAGAGACCCAGTACTTC,CASSLRGQQETQYF
few,TRBV7-6,TRBJ2-3,.,TGTGCCAGCAGCTCCGAGAGGGCAGATACGCAGTATTTT,CASSSERADTQYF
many,TRBV12-3/TRBV12-4,TRBJ2-1,.,TGTGCCAGCCTAGTAGGGGCCGGCAATGAGCAGTTCTTC,CASLVGAGNEQFF
.,TRBV29-1,TRBJ2-7,TRBD2,TGCAGCGTTGACAGCGGGAGGAATTTGTACGAGCAGTACTTC,CSVDSGRNLYEQYF
.,TRBV4-1,TRBJ2-1,TRBD2,TGCGCCAGCAGCCAAGAAACTAGCGGGGGGGCCTATGAGCAGTTCTTC,CASSQETSGGAYEQFF
many,TRBV6-1,TRBJ2-7,.,TGTGCCAGCAGTGAAAGGACTCATATCTCCTACGAGCAGTACTTC,CASSERTHISYEQYF
.,TRBV12-3/TRBV12-4,TRBJ2-3,.,TGTGCCAGCAGGACGGGAGAGGATACGCAGTATTTT,CASRTGEDTQYF
many,TRBV3-1,TRBJ1-5,.,TGTGCCAGCAGCCAAGATTGGGCATTAGGCAATCAGCCCCAGCATTTT,CASSQDWALGNQPQHF
few,TRBV13,TRBJ2-7,.,TGTGCCAGCAGCTTCCTTCTAAATCCCTACGAGCAGTACTTC,CASSFLLNPYEQYF
.,TRBV20-1,TRBJ1-2,.,TGCAGTGCTAGAGACCCGGGGACTCCCTCGGGCTATGGCTACACCTTC,CSARDPGTPSGYGYTF
many,TRBV9,TRBJ2-5,.,TGTGCCAGCAGCGTTACAGGGACATTACAAGAGACCCAGTACTTC,CASSVTGTLQETQYF
.,TRBV20-1,TRBJ2-3,.,TGCAGTGCTAGAGACCCCAAGGGCACAGATACGCAGTATTTT,CSARDPKGTDTQYF
many,TRBV9,TRBJ1-2,.,TGTGCCAGCAGCGTAGTTGGAGGGTCTCGAGGCTACACCTTC,CASSVVGGSRGYTF
many,TRBV5-1,TRBJ2-3,.,TGCGCCAGCAGCTTGTCAGAGCCTAGCACAGATACGCAGTATTTT,CASSLSEPSTDTQYF
many,TRBV13,TRBJ2-3,.,TGTGCCAGCAGCCCTCTGGGGGAGGAAGGCACAGATACGCAGTATTTT,CASSPLGEEGTDTQYF
many,TRBV2,TRBJ1-1,.,TGTGCCAGCAACGGGGGCCCGAACACTGAAGCTTTCTTT,CASNGGPNTEAFF
many,TRBV5-1,TRBJ2-2,TRBD2,TGCGCCAGCAGCCCCGGACTAGCGGGAGGATTCGGGGAGCTGTTTTTT,CASSPGLAGGFGELFF
many,TRBV7-2,TRBJ1-1,TRBD1,TGTGCCAGCAGCCTAAGGACAGGGTATCCGGACACTGAAGCTTTCTTT,CASSLRTGYPDTEAFF
many,TRBV5-6,TRBJ2-7,TRBD2,TGTGCCAGCAGCCCCGAGCGGGGGGCTCTTTGGGAGCAGTACTTC,CASSPERGALWEQYF
many,TRBV5-5,TRBJ2-5,TRBD1,TGTGCCAGCAGCCCAGGACAGGTCGTTCAAGAGACCCAGTACTTC,CASSPGQVVQETQYF
.,TRBV5-8,TRBJ1-2,.,TGTGCCAGTACCTCCGGAGGGTCGGAAGGCTACACCTTC,CASTSGGSEGYTF
many,TRBV12-3/TRBV12-4,TRBJ1-2,.,TGTGCCAGCCGGAGGGAGGGGTTGATTAACTATGGCTACACCTTC,CASRREGLINYGYTF
many,TRBV28,TRBJ2-7,.,TGTGCCAGCAGGGATCGAGGGGGGACCTACGAGCAGTACTTC,CASRDRGGTYEQYF
few,TRBV7-9,TRBJ1-4,TRBD1,TGTGCCAGCAGCGCCTGGGACAGGGCGGGCACAACTAATGAAAAACTGTTTTTT,CASSAWDRAGTTNEKLFF
few,TRBV19,TRBJ1-2,TRBD1,TGTGCCAGTAGTATGCGGGCGGGACAGGACGGGGGCTACACCTTC,CASSMRAGQDGGYTF